This TCR beta chain came from a study of blood T cells in healthy people across ages (dated by TCRdb to between 2015 and 2016). Context from the whole study: In model experiments, roughly one uniquely barcoded TCR beta cDNA molecule per two T cells was captured by template switching. Using deep sequencing normalized with unique cDNA molecular identifiers, the study measured how TCR beta repertoire diversity changes with age. Donors were grouped into four age groups: young (average about 15 years), middle-aged (about 38), aged (around 56) and long-lived (approximately 78). To avoid experimental bias, donors of different ages were randomly spread across the sequencing lanes. The study analyzed two additional independent replicas of 1 million unique cDNA reads from the same blood draw for two donors, one aged 18 to 30 and one aged 80 or older. Overall study outcomes, separate from this receptor: Estimates of total diversity from one million sequenced T cells were regarded as lower bounds and underestimates. The percentage of naive T cells measured by flow cytometry correlated strongly with observed TCR beta diversity. Compared with the aged group, the long-lived group had more naive CD4+ T cells, fewer expanded clones and increased TCR diversity, a pattern suggesting age selection. Since profiling was done on bulk unsorted PBMCs, naive and antigen-experienced compartments could not be conclusively compared. The CMV infection status of donors was not known, potentially confounding age-related changes in expanded clonotypes. Observed TCR beta diversity per million T cells fell roughly linearly with age, and a significant reduction was already apparent by age around 36.

The donors were roughly 39 Caucasian individuals from Russia, aged roughly 6 to 95 years, who were systemically healthy. About 10 milliliters of peripheral blood were collected from each donor into EDTA-treated Vacutainer tubes. Ficoll-Paque density-gradient centrifugation was used to isolate PBMCs, with at least 6.5 million per sample. Total RNA, at least 6 micrograms per sample, was extracted from PBMCs with Trizol reagent. The percentages of naive CD45RAhigh/CD27high T cells were determined by flow cytometry on a PBMC aliquot from every donor. A distance of 21 bases separates the germline ends of V and J, which lose 8 bases and 2 bases respectively. The germline V gene (reference sequence) supplies CDR1 DFQATT and CDR2 SNEGSKA. Measured from the cysteine to the phenylalanine, the CDR3 is 15 residues long. The sequence is cut down to CDR3 DNA, 45 bases in frame from base 1. Libraries were prepared through 5' RACE. Sequencing used an Illumina HiSeq 2500. The second PCR ran for roughly 7 to 12 cycles and used a J-beta primer mix along with a sample-barcoded 5' primer. A template-switch 5' adaptor carrying 12 random nucleotides introduced a unique molecular identifier onto each TCR beta cDNA molecule. Each sample yielded at least 2.5 million CDR3-containing paired-end reads. The Mint cDNA synthesis kit, primed by a TRBC-specific oligonucleotide, was used to synthesize first-strand cDNA from all RNA. After uracil-DNA glycosylase treatment, a first 18-cycle PCR used universal primers M1SS and BC2_uni_R on all cDNA. As for how the authors treated the data: Normalization of each sample was performed by random selection of 1 million high-quality reads, each carrying a distinct molecular identifier. Reads with shared molecular identifiers were discarded instead of being binned into consensus sequences. MiTCR, with a Q25 quality threshold and the strictest error-elimination algorithm, was used for CDR3 identification, clonotype clustering and error correction. A nonparametric unseen species model with Euler transformation was used to estimate a lower bound on total TCR beta diversity. Using fastp trimming at Q25 and MiXCR clonotype assembly, TCRdb reanalyzed the public sequencing data and kept in-frame beta chains. Each entry is one CDR3 protein sequence, shown with its most common DNA and genes. The V and J calls shown here were made by TCRdb, not taken from the authors' results. The sample table shows 1.5 million to 2 million distinct CDR3 sequences, and 28% are seen once. Of the sample, roughly 8.2% falls within the top ten clones.

The table lists this clonotype with many counts. It has no known antigen specificity. No qualities accompany the bases; no much larger clone lies one base away. Sequencing used blood. This TCR was recovered from a woman in her 30s in good health. The rearranged segments are TRBV20-1 and TRBJ2-5; TRBD2 could be the D gene, as 5 bases match. This receptor has the CDR3 CSLGKEQRGQETQYF. The DNA sequence is given as TGCAGTCTGGGCAAAGAACAGAGAGGGCAAGAGACCCAGTACTTC.